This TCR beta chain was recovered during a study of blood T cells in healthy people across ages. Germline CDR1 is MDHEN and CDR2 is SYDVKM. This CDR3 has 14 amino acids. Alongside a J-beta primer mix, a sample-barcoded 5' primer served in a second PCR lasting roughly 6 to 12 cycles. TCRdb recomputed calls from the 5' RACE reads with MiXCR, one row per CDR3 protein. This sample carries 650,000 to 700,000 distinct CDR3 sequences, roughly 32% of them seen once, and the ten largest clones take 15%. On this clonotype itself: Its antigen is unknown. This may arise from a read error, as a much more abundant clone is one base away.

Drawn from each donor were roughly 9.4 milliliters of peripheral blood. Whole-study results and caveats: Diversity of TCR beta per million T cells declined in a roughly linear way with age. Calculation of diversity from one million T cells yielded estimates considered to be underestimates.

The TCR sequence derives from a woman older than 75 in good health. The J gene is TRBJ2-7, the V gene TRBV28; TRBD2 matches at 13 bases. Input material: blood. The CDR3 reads CTSMGLAGWAEQYF. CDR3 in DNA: TGTACCAGCATGGGACTAGCGGGGTGGGCCGAGCAGTACTTC.